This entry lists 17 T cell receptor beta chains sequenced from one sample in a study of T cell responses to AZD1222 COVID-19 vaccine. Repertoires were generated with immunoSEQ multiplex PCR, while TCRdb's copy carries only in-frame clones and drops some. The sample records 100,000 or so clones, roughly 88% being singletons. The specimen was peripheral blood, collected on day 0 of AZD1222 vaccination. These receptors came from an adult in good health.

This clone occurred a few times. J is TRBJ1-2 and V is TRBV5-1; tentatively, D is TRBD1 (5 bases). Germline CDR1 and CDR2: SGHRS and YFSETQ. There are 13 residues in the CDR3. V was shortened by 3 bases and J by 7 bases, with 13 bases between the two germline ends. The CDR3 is CASSSEGIGGYTF. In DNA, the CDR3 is TGCGCCAGCAGCTCGGAGGGGATAGGTGGCTACACCTTC. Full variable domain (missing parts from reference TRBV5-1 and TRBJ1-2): KAGVTQTPRYLIKTRGQQVTLSCSPISGHRSVSWYQQTPGQGLQFLFEYFSETQRNKGNFPGRFSGRQFSNSRSEMNVSTLELGDSALYLCASSSEGIGGYTFGSGTRLTVV.

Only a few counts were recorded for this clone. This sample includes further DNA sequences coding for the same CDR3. DNA for the CDR3: TGTGCCAGCAGCCCAACCGGGACAGCTGGAAACACCATATATTTT. It codes for CASSPTGTAGNTIYF. The gene calls are TRBV7-2 and TRBJ1-3, with TRBD1 matching 7 bases. J lost 2 bases, V lost 5 bases, and 6 bases had no gene match. Looked up from germline, CDR1 is SGHTA and CDR2 is FQGNSA. CDR3 length equals 15 residues.

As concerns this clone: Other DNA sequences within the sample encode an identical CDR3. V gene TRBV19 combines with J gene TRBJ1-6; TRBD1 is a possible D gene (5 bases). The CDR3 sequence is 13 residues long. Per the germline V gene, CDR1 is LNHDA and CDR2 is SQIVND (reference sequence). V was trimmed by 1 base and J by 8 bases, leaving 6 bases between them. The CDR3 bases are TGTGCCAGTAGTATAGGGGGGGATTCACCCCTCCACTTT. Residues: CASSIGGDSPLHF.

The CDR3 sequence: CASSELSEQFF. In DNA form, the CDR3 reads TGTGCCAGCAGTGAATTGAGCGAGCAGTTCTTC. The chain carries TRBV6-1 and TRBJ2-1; D not certain. The germline CDR1 and CDR2 sequences are MNHNS and SASEGT. The CDR3 is made up of 11 amino acids. Trimming removed 2 bases at V and 10 bases at J, with 6 bases between.

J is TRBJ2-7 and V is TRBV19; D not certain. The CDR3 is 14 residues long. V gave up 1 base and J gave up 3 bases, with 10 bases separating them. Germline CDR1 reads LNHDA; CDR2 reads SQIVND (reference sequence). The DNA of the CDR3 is TGTGCCAGTAGTATAGGTCAGGCGGTCTACGAGCAGTACTTC. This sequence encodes CASSIGQAVYEQYF.

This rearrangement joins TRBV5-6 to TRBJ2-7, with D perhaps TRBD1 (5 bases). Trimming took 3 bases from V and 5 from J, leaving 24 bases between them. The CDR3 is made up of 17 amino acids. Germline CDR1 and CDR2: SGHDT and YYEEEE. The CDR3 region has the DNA TGTGCCAGCAGCTCTATAACCCTCCGGCAGGGCGTCGACGAGCAGTACTTC. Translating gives CASSSITLRQGVDEQYF.

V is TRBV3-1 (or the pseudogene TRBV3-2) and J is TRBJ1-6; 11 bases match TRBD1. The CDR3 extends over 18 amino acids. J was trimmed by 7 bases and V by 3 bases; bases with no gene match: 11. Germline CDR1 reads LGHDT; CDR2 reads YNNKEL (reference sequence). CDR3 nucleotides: TGTGCCAGCAGCCACTATATTGGACAGGGGGCGCGCAATTCACCCCTCCACTTT. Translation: CASSHYIGQGARNSPLHF.

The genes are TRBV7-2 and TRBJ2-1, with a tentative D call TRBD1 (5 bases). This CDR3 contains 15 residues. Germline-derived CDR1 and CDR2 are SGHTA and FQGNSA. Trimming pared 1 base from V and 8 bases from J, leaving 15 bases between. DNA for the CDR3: TGTGCCAGCAGCTTAGGGCCCCCCGCCAGGGATGAGCAGTTCTTC. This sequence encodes CASSLGPPARDEQFF. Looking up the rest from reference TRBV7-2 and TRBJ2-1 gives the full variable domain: GAGVSQSPSNKVTEKGKDVELRCDPISGHTALYWYRQSLGQGLEFLIYFQGNSAPDKSGLPSDRFSAERTGGSVSTLTIQRTQQEDSAVYLCASSLGPPARDEQFFGPGTRLTVL.

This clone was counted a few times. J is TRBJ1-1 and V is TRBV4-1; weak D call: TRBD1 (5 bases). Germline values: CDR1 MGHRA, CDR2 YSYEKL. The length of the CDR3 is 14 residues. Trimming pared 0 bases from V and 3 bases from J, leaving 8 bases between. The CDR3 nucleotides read TGCGCCAGCAGCCAAGAGGGCAGGGACACTGAAGCTTTCTTT. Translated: CASSQEGRDTEAFF.

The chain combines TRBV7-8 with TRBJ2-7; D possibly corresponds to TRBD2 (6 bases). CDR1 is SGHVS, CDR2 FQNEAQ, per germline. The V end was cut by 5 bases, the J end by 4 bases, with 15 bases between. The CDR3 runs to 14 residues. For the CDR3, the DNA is TGTGCCAGCAGCGGTGGACTGGGGGGTTACGAGCAGTACTTC. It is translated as CASSGGLGGYEQYF. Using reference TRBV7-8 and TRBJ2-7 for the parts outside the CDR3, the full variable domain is GAGVSQSPRYKVAKRGQDVALRCDPISGHVSLFWYQQALGQGPEFLTYFQNEAQLDKSGLPSDRFFAERPEGSVSTLKIQRTQQEDSAVYLCASSGGLGGYEQYFGPGTRLTVT.

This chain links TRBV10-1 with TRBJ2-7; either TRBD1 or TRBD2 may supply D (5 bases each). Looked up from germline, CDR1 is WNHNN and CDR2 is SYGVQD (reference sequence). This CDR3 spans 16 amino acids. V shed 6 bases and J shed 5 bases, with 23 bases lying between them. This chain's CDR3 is CASSTGRGPLNNEQYF. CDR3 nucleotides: TGCGCCAGCAGCACCGGTAGGGGACCGCTAAACAACGAGCAGTACTTC.

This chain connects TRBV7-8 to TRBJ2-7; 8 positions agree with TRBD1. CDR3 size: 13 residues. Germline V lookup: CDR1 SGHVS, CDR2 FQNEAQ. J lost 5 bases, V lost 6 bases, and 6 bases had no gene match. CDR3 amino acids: CASSSGGPNEQYF. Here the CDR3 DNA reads TGTGCCAGCAGTTCAGGGGGCCCTAACGAGCAGTACTTC.

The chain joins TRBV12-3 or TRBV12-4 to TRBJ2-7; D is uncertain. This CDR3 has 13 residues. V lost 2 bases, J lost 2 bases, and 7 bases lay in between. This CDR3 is CASSLRQTYEQYF. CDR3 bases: TGTGCCAGCAGTTTAAGGCAGACCTACGAGCAGTACTTC.

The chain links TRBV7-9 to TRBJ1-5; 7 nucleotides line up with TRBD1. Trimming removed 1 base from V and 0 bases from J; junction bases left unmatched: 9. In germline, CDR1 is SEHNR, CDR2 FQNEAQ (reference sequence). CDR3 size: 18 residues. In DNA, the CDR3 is TGTGCCAGCAGCTTAGTTGGGAAACAGGGGTATAGCAATCAGCCCCAGCATTTT. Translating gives CASSLVGKQGYSNQPQHF.

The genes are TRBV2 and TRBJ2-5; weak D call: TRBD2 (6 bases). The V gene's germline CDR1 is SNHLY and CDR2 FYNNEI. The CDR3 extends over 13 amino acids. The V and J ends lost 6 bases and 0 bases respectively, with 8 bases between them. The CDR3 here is CASSRTNQETQYF. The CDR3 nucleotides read TGTGCCAGCAGCCGGACTAACCAAGAGACCCAGTACTTC.

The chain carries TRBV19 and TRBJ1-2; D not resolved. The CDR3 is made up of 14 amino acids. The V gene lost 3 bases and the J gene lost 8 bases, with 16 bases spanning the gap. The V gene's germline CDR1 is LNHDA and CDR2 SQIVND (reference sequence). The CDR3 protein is CASSIQSNLGGYTF. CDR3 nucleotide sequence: TGTGCCAGTAGTATTCAGTCAAATCTGGGCGGCTACACCTTC.

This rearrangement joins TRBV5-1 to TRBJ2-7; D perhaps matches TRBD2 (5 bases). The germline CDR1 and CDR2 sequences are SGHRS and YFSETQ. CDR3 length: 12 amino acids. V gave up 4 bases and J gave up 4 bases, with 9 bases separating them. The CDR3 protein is CASSGSRYEQYF. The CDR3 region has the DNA TGCGCCAGCAGCGGGAGCCGGTACGAGCAGTACTTC. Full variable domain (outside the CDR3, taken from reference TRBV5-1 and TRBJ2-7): KAGVTQTPRYLIKTRGQQVTLSCSPISGHRSVSWYQQTPGQGLQFLFEYFSETQRNKGNFPGRFSGRQFSNSRSEMNVSTLELGDSALYLCASSGSRYEQYFGPGTRLTVT.